The entry below gives a single T cell receptor (beta chain) sequence along with its context. The antigen remains undetermined. The method was immunoSEQ multiplex PCR; TCRdb's version includes in-frame clones alone and lacks a portion of them. The table shows around 270,000 clones, with around 90% occurring only once. Sample treatment: some 20 received Ad26.COV2.S at low or high dose, single or two shots; 5 received placebo; per-sample allocation not given. Sampling happened 63 days after the first vaccine or placebo injection. Immunization relied on an Ad26 vector, which expressed Wuhan-strain SARS-CoV-2 spike. Trimming took off 1 base at V and 0 bases at J, with 8 bases between the two ends. The CDR3 sequence is 15 residues long. Germline assignment: CDR1 LNHNV and CDR2 YYDKDF (reference sequence). The sample is drawn from a study of Ad26.COV2.S vaccination and SARS-CoV-2 variants. Study in general: Donor was one of the participants in the Ad26.COV2.S arm of the COV1001 trial.

Study observations and caveats: Once vaccination had occurred, spike-specific CD8+ and CD4+ T cell responses reportedly showed substantial breadth.

The source of this sequence is a person aged 18-60 years who received the Ad26.COV2.S COVID-19 vaccine or a placebo. This chain uses TRBV15 with TRBJ2-3; D is perhaps TRBD1 (6 bases). The specimen was peripheral blood, collected in a trial of Ad26.COV2.S vaccine versus placebo. The CDR3 DNA reads as TGTGCCACCAGCAGAGGTAGGGGGAGCACAGATACGCAGTATTTT. It is translated as CATSRGRGSTDTQYF.